Below, 18 T cell receptor beta chains from the same sample are listed, as sequenced in a study of cytomegalovirus exposure and HLA in healthy donors. The PCR contained 60 Vbeta and 13 Jbeta primers. Using immunoSEQ multiplex PCR, the repertoire was profiled, and TCRdb retains in-frame clones only, with some absent. The table includes roughly 110,000 clones, 70% to 80% detected once. Sequences were obtained from PBMCs. These receptors were taken from a woman aged 35 to 49 in good health and CMV-seropositive.

For the CDR3, the DNA is TGTGCCAGCAGCTTGGCGGGGGGGCCGGGCTACACCTTC. The encoded protein is CASSLAGGPGYTF. This rearrangement joins TRBV5-4 to TRBJ1-2, with D maybe TRBD1 (6 bases). The CDR3 has 13 amino acids. Trimming shortened V by 0 bases and J by 8 bases, and 11 bases separated the two germline ends. Germline V CDR1 and CDR2: SGHNT, YYREEE (reference sequence).

The chain has TRBV18 and TRBJ1-4, with 7 bases aligning to TRBD1. J gave up 5 bases and V 0 bases, and 6 bases lay outside the gene matches. Germline CDR1 KGHSH, CDR2 LQKENI. The CDR3 consists of 16 residues. CDR3 loop: CASSPPGGQYNEKLFF. For the CDR3, the DNA is TGTGCCAGCTCACCACCGGGGGGACAGTACAATGAAAAACTGTTTTTT.

This clone has a handful of counts. The genes are TRBV4-1 and TRBJ2-2; tentative D call: TRBD2 (6 bases). CDR1 MGHRA and CDR2 YSYEKL come from the germline V gene. The ends were cut back, 4 bases at V and 3 bases at J, with 18 bases in the middle. The CDR3 sequence is 17 residues long. The CDR3, as DNA: TGCGCCAGCAGCCCCCAACTTCGGAGGGCTGACACCGGGGAGCTGTTTTTT. Encoded protein: CASSPQLRRADTGELFF.

The J gene is TRBJ1-2, the V gene TRBV19; TRBD1 matches at 11 bases. Unmatched junction bases numbered 10, after V lost 5 bases and J lost 5 bases. This CDR3 has 16 amino acids. Per germline, CDR1 LNHDA and CDR2 SQIVND (reference sequence). CDR3 loop: CASSLGTDRGLYGYTF. CDR3 DNA: TGTGCCAGTAGTTTAGGCACGGACAGGGGGCTATATGGCTACACCTTC.

This clone was observed a handful of times. V usage is TRBV5-6 and J usage is TRBJ2-2, with 7 nucleotides matching TRBD1. The CDR3 contains 16 residues. Germline assignment: CDR1 SGHDT and CDR2 YYEEEE. Trimming took 0 bases from V and 5 from J; bases not matched to a gene: 7. CDR3 amino acids: CASSLVGRGWTGELFF. Here the CDR3 DNA reads TGTGCCAGCAGCTTGGTGGGCAGGGGGTGGACCGGGGAGCTGTTTTTT.

This chain's CDR3 is CASGYGGSYEQYF. Here the CDR3 DNA reads TGTGCCAGTGGGTACGGCGGCTCCTACGAGCAGTACTTC. The V gene is TRBV19, the J gene TRBJ2-5; D is unclear. The J call may be incorrect, as the DNA end agrees better with TRBJ2-7. Germline V CDR1 and CDR2: LNHDA, SQIVND (reference sequence). There are 13 residues in the CDR3.

The V and J genes are TRBV6-4 and TRBJ2-7, with TRBD2 matching 7 bases. Germline V gene lookup returns CDR1 MRHNA and CDR2 SNTAGT. The V segment lost 8 bases and the J segment 3 bases; nucleotides outside the gene matches: 4. The CDR3 has 12 residues. CDR3: CASVSGGYEQYF. The CDR3 DNA reads TGTGCCAGCGTTTCGGGGGGCTACGAGCAGTACTTC.

This chain joins TRBV11-3 and TRBJ1-5; D gene ambiguous. The germline V gene has CDR1 SGHNT and CDR2 YENEEA. The CDR3 extends over 13 amino acids. V was pared by 0 bases and J by 14 bases, with 14 bases between. In DNA form, the CDR3 reads TGTGCCAGCAGCTTAGATCTAAGAGGTAATAAGCATTTT. This translates into CASSLDLRGNKHF. The variable domain in full, with the rest retrieved from reference TRBV11-3 and TRBJ1-5, is EAGVVQSPRYKIIEKKQPVAFWCNPISGHNTLYWYLQNLGQGPELLIRYENEEAVDDSQLPKDRFSAERLKGVDSTLKIQPAELGDSAVYLCASSLDLRGNKHFGDGTRLSIL.

A few counts support this clone. The chain employs TRBV18 and TRBJ1-4, with unresolved D. Deletions cut 0 bases from V and 4 bases from J, with 18 bases between. Per the germline V gene, CDR1 is KGHSH and CDR2 is LQKENI. This CDR3 is built from 18 residues. The DNA of the CDR3 is TGTGCCAGCTCACCACCGCTACTTAGTGGAAGGAGTAATGAAAAACTGTTTTTT. As protein: CASSPPLLSGRSNEKLFF. Filled out from reference TRBV18 and TRBJ1-4, the complete variable domain reads NAGVMQNPRHLVRRRGQEARLRCSPMKGHSHVYWYRQLPEEGLKFMVYLQKENIIDESGMPKERFSAEFPKEGPSILRIQQVVRGDSAAYFCASSPPLLSGRSNEKLFFGSGTQLSVL.

The chain employs TRBV18 and TRBJ1-1; D is possibly TRBD1 (5 bases). The CDR3 extends over 14 amino acids. Germline V CDR1 and CDR2: KGHSH, LQKENI. With 2 bases removed from V and 3 bases from J, the gap between germline ends came to 10 bases. CDR3 nucleotides: TGTGCCAGCTCACCAGGGCAGGGCTACACTGAAGCTTTCTTT. This translates into CASSPGQGYTEAFF.

The chain couples TRBV2 to TRBJ1-4; 12 bases are a match to TRBD1. The CDR3 is 16 residues long. The junction had 9 bases not matched to a gene; V was cut back by 5 bases and J by 8 bases. Germline V lookup: CDR1 SNHLY, CDR2 FYNNEI. DNA of the CDR3: TGTGCCAGCAGTACCGGGACAGGGGGCGCGCAGGAAAAACTGTTTTTT. It yields the protein CASSTGTGGAQEKLFF.

The V gene is TRBV2, the J gene TRBJ1-1, with 9 positions matching TRBD1. V lost 7 bases and J lost 3; bases outside the gene matches: 6. The length of the CDR3 is 14 residues. Germline CDR1 SNHLY, CDR2 FYNNEI. In nucleotides, the CDR3 is TGTGCCAGCAAGGGGAGGACAGGGGACACTGAAGCTTTCTTT. This encodes CASKGRTGDTEAFF.

The V gene is TRBV6-5, the J gene TRBJ2-7, with 8 bases matching TRBD1. V lost 6 bases and J lost 7; bases outside the gene matches: 5. There are 12 residues in the CDR3. Germline V gives CDR1 MNHEY, CDR2 SVGAGI. The CDR3 coding sequence is TGTGCCAGCAGCCAGTACAGGGGGGAGCAGTACTTC. This translates into CASSQYRGEQYF.

The V call is TRBV5-1, the J call TRBJ1-2, with a tentative D call TRBD1 (5 bases). This CDR3 comprises 16 residues. V was trimmed by 0 bases and J by 5 bases, leaving 17 bases between them. The germline V gene encodes CDR1 SGHRS and CDR2 YFSETQ. The CDR3 DNA sequence: TGCGCCAGCAGCTTGGTAGGGGTCAGGGTCGGATATGGCTACACCTTC. Amino acids: CASSLVGVRVGYGYTF.

The chain employs TRBV10-1 and TRBJ1-5, with 7 bases fitting TRBD1. Germline V CDR1 and CDR2: WNHNN, SYGVQD (reference sequence). The CDR3 sequence is 18 residues long. V lost 6 bases to trimming and J lost 0 bases; unmatched junction nucleotides: 14. The CDR3: CASSAPGQPLYSNQPQHF. In DNA form, the CDR3 reads TGCGCCAGCAGCGCCCCGGGACAGCCACTCTATAGCAATCAGCCCCAGCATTTT.

The chain recombines TRBV19 with TRBJ2-1; 7 bases fit TRBD2. Germline CDR1 LNHDA, CDR2 SQIVND (reference sequence). This CDR3 has 17 residues. After removal of 3 bases from V and 6 bases from J, the junction contained 14 bases not matched to a gene. CDR3 loop: CASSIHKRGLSFNEQFF. The CDR3 nucleotides are TGTGCCAGTAGTATCCACAAGCGGGGCCTAAGTTTCAATGAGCAGTTCTTC.

This clone was seen a single time. The rearrangement links TRBV7-3 to TRBJ1-2; 10 nucleotides match TRBD1. Germline V CDR1 and CDR2: SGHTA, FQGTGA. V lost 5 bases and J lost 3; bases outside the gene matches: 3. The CDR3 totals 14 residues. The CDR3 nucleotides are TGTGCCAGCAGCCGGGACAGGGGAGACTATGGCTACACCTTC. Protein: CASSRDRGDYGYTF.

The chain uses TRBV18 and TRBJ1-2; unclear D gene. Germline values: CDR1 KGHSH, CDR2 LQKENI. The CDR3 extends over 13 amino acids. The V and J ends lost 3 bases and 6 bases respectively, with 11 bases between them. The CDR3 DNA sequence: TGTGCCAGCTCACCCGCAGGAGGAAATGGCTACACCTTC. This gives the protein CASSPAGGNGYTF.